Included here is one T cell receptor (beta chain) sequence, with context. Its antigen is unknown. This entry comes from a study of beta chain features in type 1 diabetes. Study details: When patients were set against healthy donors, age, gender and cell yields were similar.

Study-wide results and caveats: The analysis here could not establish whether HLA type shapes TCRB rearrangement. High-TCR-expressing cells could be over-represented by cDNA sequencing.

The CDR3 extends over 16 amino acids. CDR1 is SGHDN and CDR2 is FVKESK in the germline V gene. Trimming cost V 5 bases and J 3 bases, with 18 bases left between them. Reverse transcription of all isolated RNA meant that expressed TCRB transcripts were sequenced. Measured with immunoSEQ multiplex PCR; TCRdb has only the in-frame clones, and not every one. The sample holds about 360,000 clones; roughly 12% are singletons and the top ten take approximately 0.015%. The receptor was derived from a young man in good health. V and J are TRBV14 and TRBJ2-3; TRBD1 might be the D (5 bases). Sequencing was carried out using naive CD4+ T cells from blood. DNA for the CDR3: TGTGCCAGCAGCGGTGTTTTGACAGAAGAGACAGATACGCAGTATTTT. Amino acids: CASSGVLTEETDTQYF.